This T cell receptor (beta chain) came from a study of blood T cell repertoires in COVID-19. Study in general: COVID-19 samples, acute and convalescent, were from the United States, Italy and Spain. T cells, B-cell-depleted T cells, or PBMCs supplied cDNA or gDNA.

In the source study's methods: Counts of nucleated cells, estimated from reference gene primer amplification, were obtained. Generated by immunoSEQ multiplex PCR, the TCRdb table keeps only in-frame clones and is missing some. The D gene and trimming were derived from the DNA, and the V and J assignments and clone size from that table. Among about 160,000 clones listed, more than 90% were seen once. This CDR3 region has 16 residues. V gene TRBV21-1 combines with J gene TRBJ2-5; the D call of TRBD1 is as the table states it, not checked on the DNA. TRBV21-1 is a pseudogene segment. The specimen sequenced was peripheral blood. The clonotype originates from a man in his 60s with active or convalescent COVID-19. The CDR3 loop is CASSKPVRGIQETQYF. The DNA of the CDR3 is TGTGCCAGCAGCAAACCCGTCAGGGGAATCCAAGAGACCCAGTACTTC.